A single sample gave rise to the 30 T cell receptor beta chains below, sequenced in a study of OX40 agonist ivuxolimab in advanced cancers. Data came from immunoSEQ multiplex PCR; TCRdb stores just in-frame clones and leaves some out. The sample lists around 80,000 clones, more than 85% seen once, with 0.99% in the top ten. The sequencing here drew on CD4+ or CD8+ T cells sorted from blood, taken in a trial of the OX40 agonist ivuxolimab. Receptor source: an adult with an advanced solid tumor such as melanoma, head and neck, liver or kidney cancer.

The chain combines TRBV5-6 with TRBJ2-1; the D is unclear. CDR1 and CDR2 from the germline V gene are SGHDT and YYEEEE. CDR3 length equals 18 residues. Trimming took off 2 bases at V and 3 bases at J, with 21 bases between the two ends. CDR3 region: CASSLERFYYLNYNEQFF. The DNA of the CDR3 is TGTGCCAGCAGCTTAGAACGATTCTACTACCTAAACTACAATGAGCAGTTCTTC.

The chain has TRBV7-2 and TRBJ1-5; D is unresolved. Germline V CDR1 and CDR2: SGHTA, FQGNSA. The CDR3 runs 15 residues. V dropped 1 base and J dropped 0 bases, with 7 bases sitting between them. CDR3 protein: CASSLVQNSNQPQHF. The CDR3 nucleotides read TGTGCCAGCAGCTTAGTACAGAATAGCAATCAGCCCCAGCATTTT.

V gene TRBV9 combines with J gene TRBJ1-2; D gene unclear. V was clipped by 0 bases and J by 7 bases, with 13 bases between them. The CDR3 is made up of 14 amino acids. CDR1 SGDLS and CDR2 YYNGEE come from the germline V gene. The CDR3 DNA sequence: TGTGCCAGCAGCGTAGTGGAGGGATCCATTGGCTACACCTTC. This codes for CASSVVEGSIGYTF.

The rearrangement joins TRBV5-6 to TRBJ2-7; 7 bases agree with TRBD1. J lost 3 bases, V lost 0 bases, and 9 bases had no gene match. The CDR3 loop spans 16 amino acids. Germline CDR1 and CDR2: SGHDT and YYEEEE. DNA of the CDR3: TGTGCCAGCAGCTTGGCAGGGGGACAAGGGGGCTACGAGCAGTACTTC. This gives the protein CASSLAGGQGGYEQYF.

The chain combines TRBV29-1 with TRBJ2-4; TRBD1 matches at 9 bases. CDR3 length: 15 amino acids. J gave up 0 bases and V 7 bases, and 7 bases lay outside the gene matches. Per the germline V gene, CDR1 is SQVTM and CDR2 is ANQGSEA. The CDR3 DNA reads TGCAGCGCTGGGGACAGGGAACTAGCCAAAAACATTCAGTACTTC. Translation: CSAGDRELAKNIQYF.

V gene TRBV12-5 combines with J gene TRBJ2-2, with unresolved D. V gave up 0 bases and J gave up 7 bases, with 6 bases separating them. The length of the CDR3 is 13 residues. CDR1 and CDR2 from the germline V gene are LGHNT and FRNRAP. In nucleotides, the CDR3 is TGTGCTAGTGGTTTGGTATGGGGCGGGGAGCTGTTTTTT. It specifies CASGLVWGGELFF.

CDR3 amino acids: CASSFGLNLEQYF. DNA for the CDR3: TGCGCCAGCAGCTTTGGACTAAATTTGGAGCAGTACTTC. The rearrangement uses TRBV5-1 and TRBJ2-7, with D possibly being TRBD2 (6 bases). The germline V gene has CDR1 SGHRS and CDR2 YFSETQ. The CDR3 totals 13 residues. The ends were cut back, 2 bases at V and 7 bases at J, with 13 bases in the middle.

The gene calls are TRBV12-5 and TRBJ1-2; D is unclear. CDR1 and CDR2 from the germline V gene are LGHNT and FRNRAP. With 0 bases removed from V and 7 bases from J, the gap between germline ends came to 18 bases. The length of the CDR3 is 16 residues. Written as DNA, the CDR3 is TGTGCTAGTGGTTTGGTAGTAGACAACTATCTTTCTGGCTACACCTTC. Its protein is CASGLVVDNYLSGYTF.

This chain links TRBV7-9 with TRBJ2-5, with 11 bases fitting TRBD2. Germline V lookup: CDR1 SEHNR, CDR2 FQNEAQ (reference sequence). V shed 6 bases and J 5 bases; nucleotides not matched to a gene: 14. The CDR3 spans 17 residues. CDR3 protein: CASRGQGLTSGVETQYF. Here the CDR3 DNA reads TGTGCCAGCAGAGGACAGGGTTTGACTAGCGGGGTGGAGACCCAGTACTTC.

CDR3 in DNA: TGTGCCAGCAGTGCACGCCAGGGGGGCGACATTCAGTACTTC. Amino acids: CASSARQGGDIQYF. V gene TRBV6-1 combines with J gene TRBJ2-4, with D maybe TRBD1 (7 bases). Germline V gene lookup returns CDR1 MNHNS and CDR2 SASEGT. V was pared by 4 bases and J by 8 bases, with 15 bases between. The CDR3 consists of 14 residues.

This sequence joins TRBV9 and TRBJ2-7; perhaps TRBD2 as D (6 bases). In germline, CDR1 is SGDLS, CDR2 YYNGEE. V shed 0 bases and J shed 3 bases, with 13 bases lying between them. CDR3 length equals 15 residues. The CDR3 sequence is CASSVEAGTLYEQYF. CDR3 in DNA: TGTGCCAGCAGCGTAGAGGCGGGGACTCTCTACGAGCAGTACTTC. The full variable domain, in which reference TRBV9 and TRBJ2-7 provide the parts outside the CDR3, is DSGVTQTPKHLITATGQRVTLRCSPRSGDLSVYWYQQSLDQGLQFLIQYYNGEERAKGNILERFSAQQFPDLHSELNLSSLELGDSALYFCASSVEAGTLYEQYFGPGTRLTVT.

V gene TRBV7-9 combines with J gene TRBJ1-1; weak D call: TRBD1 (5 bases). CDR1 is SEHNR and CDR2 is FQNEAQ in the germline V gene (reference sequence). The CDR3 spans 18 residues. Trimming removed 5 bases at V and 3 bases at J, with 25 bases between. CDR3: CASSPPRVGALLDTEAFF. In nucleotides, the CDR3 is TGTGCCAGCAGCCCACCAAGAGTCGGGGCGCTGCTCGACACTGAAGCTTTCTTT.

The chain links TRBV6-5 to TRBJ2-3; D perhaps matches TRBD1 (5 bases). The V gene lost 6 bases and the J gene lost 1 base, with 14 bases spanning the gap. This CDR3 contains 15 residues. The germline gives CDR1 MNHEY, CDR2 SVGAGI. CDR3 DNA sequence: TGTGCCAGCAGCCTCTTCCAGGGTGGCACAGATACGCAGTATTTT. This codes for CASSLFQGGTDTQYF.

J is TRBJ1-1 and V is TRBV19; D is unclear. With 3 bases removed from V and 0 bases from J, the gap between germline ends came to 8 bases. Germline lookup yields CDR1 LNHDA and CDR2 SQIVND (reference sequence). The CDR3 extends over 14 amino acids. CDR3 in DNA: TGTGCCAGTAGTATGCGGACCATGAACACTGAAGCTTTCTTT. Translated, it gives CASSMRTMNTEAFF.

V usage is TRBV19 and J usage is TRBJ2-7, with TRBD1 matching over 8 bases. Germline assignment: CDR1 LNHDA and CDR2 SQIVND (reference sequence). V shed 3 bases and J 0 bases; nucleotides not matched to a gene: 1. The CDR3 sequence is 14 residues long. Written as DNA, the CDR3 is TGTGCCAGTAGTATGGGACAGGTCTCCTACGAGCAGTACTTC. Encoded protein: CASSMGQVSYEQYF.

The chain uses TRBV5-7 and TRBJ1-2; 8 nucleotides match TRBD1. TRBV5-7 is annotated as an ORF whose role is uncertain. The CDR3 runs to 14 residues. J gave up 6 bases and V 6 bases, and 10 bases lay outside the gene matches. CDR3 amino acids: CASIQGANLNGYTF. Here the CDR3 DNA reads TGTGCCAGCATCCAGGGGGCGAACCTCAATGGCTACACCTTC.

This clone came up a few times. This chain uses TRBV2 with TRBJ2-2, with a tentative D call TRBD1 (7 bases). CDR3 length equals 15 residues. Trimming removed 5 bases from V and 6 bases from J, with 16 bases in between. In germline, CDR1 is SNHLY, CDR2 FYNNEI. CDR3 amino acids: CASSRVEGAAGELFF. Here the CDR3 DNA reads TGTGCCAGCAGTCGGGTGGAGGGGGCCGCCGGGGAGCTGTTTTTT.

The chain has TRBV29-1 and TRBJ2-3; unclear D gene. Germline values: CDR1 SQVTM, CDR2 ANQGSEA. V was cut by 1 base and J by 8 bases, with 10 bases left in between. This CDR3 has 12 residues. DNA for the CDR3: TGCAGCGTTGAAGCCGCGTCAGGTACGCAGTATTTT. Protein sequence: CSVEAASGTQYF.

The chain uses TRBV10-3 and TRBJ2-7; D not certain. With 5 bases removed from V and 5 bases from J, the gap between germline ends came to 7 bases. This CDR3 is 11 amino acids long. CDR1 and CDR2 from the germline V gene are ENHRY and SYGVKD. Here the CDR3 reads CAISRKDEQYF. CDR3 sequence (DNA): TGTGCCATCAGTAGAAAGGACGAGCAGTACTTC.

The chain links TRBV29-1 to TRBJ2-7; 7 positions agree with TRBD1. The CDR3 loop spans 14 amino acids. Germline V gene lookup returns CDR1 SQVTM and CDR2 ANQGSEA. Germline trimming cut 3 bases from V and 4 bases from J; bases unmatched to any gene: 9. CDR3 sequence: CSVDLQGNRYEQYF. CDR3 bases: TGCAGCGTTGACTTACAGGGGAATCGGTACGAGCAGTACTTC.

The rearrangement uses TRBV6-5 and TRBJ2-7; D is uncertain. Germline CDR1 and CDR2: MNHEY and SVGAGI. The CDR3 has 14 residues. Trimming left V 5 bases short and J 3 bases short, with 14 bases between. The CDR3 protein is CASSEGGSRYEQYF. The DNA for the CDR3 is TGTGCCAGCAGTGAAGGCGGCAGCCGCTACGAGCAGTACTTC.

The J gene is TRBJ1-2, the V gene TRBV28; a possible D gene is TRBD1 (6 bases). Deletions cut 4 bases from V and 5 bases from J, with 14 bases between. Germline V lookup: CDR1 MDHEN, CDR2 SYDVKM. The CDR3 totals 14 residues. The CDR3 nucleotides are TGTGCCAGCAGTTCCCAATCGCAGGGGTATGGCTACACCTTC. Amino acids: CASSSQSQGYGYTF.

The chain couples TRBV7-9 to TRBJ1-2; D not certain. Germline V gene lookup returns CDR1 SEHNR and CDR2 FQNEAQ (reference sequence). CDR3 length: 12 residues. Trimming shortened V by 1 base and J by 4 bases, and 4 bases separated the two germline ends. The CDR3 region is CASSLDGYGYTF. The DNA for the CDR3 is TGTGCCAGCAGCTTAGACGGCTATGGCTACACCTTC.

CDR3 sequence: CASSQSPGGENIQYF. The CDR3 bases are TGCGCCAGCAGTCAATCCCCCGGGGGGGAAAACATTCAGTACTTC. V gene TRBV23-1 combines with J gene TRBJ2-4, with 8 nucleotides matching TRBD2. TRBV23-1 is treated as an ORF (open reading frame) with a function not yet certain. This CDR3 spans 15 amino acids. V lost 0 bases to trimming and J lost 5 bases; unmatched junction nucleotides: 3.

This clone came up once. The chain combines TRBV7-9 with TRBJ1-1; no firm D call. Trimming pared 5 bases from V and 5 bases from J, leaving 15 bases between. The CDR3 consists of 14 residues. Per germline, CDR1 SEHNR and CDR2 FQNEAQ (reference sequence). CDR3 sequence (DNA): TGTGCCAGCAGCCCCTCCTCGATAGCAACTGAAGCTTTCTTT. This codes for CASSPSSIATEAFF.

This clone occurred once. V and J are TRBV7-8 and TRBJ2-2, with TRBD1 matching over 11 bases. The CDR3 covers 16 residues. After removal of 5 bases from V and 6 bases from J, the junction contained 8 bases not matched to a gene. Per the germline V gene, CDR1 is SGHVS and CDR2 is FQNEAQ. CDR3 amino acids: CASSPGTGGVSGELFF. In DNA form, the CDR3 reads TGTGCCAGCAGCCCCGGGACAGGGGGGGTGTCCGGGGAGCTGTTTTTT.

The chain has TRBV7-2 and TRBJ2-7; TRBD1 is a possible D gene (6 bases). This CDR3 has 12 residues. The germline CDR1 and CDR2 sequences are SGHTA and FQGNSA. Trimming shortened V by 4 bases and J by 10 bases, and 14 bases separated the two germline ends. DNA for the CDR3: TGTGCCAGCAGCTCCCCCCCAGGGGCCCAGTACTTC. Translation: CASSSPPGAQYF.

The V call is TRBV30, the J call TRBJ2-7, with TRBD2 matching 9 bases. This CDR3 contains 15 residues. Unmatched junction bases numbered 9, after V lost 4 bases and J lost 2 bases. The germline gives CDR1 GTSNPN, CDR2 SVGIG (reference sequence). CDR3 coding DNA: TGTGCCTGGACCCCCTGGGCTAGCGGGACCTACGAGCAGTACTTC. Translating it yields CAWTPWASGTYEQYF.

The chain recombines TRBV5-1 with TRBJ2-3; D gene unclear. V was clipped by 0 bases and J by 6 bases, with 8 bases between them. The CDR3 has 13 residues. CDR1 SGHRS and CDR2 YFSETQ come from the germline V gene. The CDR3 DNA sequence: TGCGCCAGCAGCTTGGTTAATGGGGATACGCAGTATTTT. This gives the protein CASSLVNGDTQYF.

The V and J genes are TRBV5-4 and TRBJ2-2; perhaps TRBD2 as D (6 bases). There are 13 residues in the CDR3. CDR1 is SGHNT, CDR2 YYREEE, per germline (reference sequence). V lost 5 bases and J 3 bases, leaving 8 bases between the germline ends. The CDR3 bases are TGTGCCAGCAGAGCGGGCTACACCGGGGAGCTGTTTTTT. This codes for CASRAGYTGELFF.